These 24 T cell receptor beta chains came from one sample sequenced in a study of response to subunit inactivated influenza vaccine. Each CDR3 protein gets one entry after TCRdb re-called the RT-PCR reads with MiXCR. This sample has approximately 290,000 distinct CDR3 sequences, with 22% found just once. The specimen comprised PBMCs from blood, sampled about 20 months after vaccination. The receptors were sampled from a man between 50 and 75 years old who received an inactivated influenza vaccine.

The sample holds a few counts of this clonotype. This chain connects TRBV28 to TRBJ1-5; D gene ambiguous. The CDR3 runs to 13 residues. Trimming cost V 3 bases and J 6 bases, with 9 bases left between them. From germline, CDR1 is MDHEN and CDR2 SYDVKM. Here the CDR3 reads CASSLGTFQPQHF. The CDR3 DNA is TGTGCCAGCAGTTTGGGCACGTTTCAGCCCCAGCATTTT.

V is TRBV12-3 or TRBV12-4 and J is TRBJ2-7, with 12 nucleotides matching TRBD1. V lost 5 bases to trimming and J lost 3 bases; unmatched junction nucleotides: 2. The CDR3 has 14 amino acids. The CDR3 here is CASSGTGGGYEQYF. The CDR3 region has the DNA TGTGCCAGCAGTGGGACAGGGGGCGGCTACGAGCAGTACTTC.

This clonotype was seen a handful of times. The rearrangement links TRBV10-3 to TRBJ2-3; no clear D. The CDR3 sequence is 12 residues long. The germline V and J ends were trimmed by 6 bases and 1 base, with 5 bases remaining between them. The germline V gene encodes CDR1 ENHRY and CDR2 SYGVKD. The CDR3 bases are TGTGCCATCAGCTGGCGCACAGATACGCAGTATTTT. Its translation: CAISWRTDTQYF.

The chain carries TRBV5-5 and TRBJ1-5; D unresolved. This CDR3 is 15 amino acids long. Germline CDR1 is SGHKS and CDR2 is YYEKEE (reference sequence). Trimming removed 6 bases from V and 0 bases from J, with 13 bases in between. CDR3 loop: CASKITEYSNQPQHF. DNA of the CDR3: TGTGCCAGCAAGATAACAGAATATAGCAATCAGCCCCAGCATTTT. Based on the CDR3 plus reference TRBV5-5 and TRBJ1-5, the full variable domain is DAGVTQSPTHLIKTRGQQVTLRCSPISGHKSVSWYQQVLGQGPQFIFQYYEKEERGRGNFPDRFSARQFPNYSSELNVNALLLGDSALYLCASKITEYSNQPQHFGDGTRLSIL.

This clonotype was seen more than once but under ten times. The chain combines TRBV23-1 with TRBJ1-2; 8 bases fit TRBD1. TRBV23-1 is an ORF for which the function is uncertain. V lost 5 bases and J lost 4; bases outside the gene matches: 12. This CDR3 spans 16 amino acids. CDR3 residues: CASSGQGGPPGYGYTF. The DNA of the CDR3 is TGCGCCAGCAGTGGACAGGGAGGTCCCCCCGGCTATGGCTACACCTTC.

This chain uses TRBV7-2 with TRBJ1-5; 9 positions match TRBD1. The CDR3 loop spans 14 amino acids. Germline CDR1 reads SGHTA; CDR2 reads FQGNSA. V lost 3 bases and J lost 7; bases outside the gene matches: 4. The CDR3 spells CASSFGQGQQPQHF. DNA for the CDR3: TGTGCCAGCAGCTTCGGACAGGGGCAACAGCCCCAGCATTTT. Complete variable domain (other parts from reference TRBV7-2 and TRBJ1-5): GAGVSQSPSNKVTEKGKDVELRCDPISGHTALYWYRQSLGQGLEFLIYFQGNSAPDKSGLPSDRFSAERTGGSVSTLTIQRTQQEDSAVYLCASSFGQGQQPQHFGDGTRLSIL.

This clonotype was recorded at least ten times. The V gene is TRBV28, the J gene TRBJ1-1; 8 bases line up with TRBD1. This CDR3 contains 16 residues. The J segment lost 2 bases and the V segment lost 4 bases, leaving 9 bases of the junction unmatched. CDR1 is MDHEN, CDR2 SYDVKM, per germline. CDR3 in DNA: TGTGCCAGCAGTTACCCCTGGACAGGGAGAAACACTGAAGCTTTCTTT. Translated, it gives CASSYPWTGRNTEAFF.

The CDR3 DNA reads TGTGCCAGCAGCCCCCGGGACAGGGGTTATGGCTACACCTTC. This encodes CASSPRDRGYGYTF. The chain carries TRBV5-4 and TRBJ1-2, with 10 bases lining up with TRBD1. Trimming at V came to 4 bases and at J to 5 bases, leaving 5 bases not matched to a gene. CDR1 and CDR2 from the germline V gene are SGHNT and YYREEE (reference sequence). The CDR3 is 14 amino acids.

This chain connects TRBV10-3 to TRBJ1-1, with D possibly being TRBD1 (5 bases). The CDR3 contains 11 residues. Germline V gene data show CDR1 as ENHRY and CDR2 as SYGVKD. With 11 bases removed from V and 4 bases from J, the gap between germline ends came to 11 bases. CDR3 DNA sequence: TGTGCCGTTCTAGGGGTCACTGAAGCTTTCTTT. Translated, it gives CAVLGVTEAFF.

A note on this clonotype: An end of the junction does not agree with germline; a read error may underlie this. This sequence joins TRBV12-3 or TRBV12-4 and TRBJ2-3; tentatively, D is TRBD1 (5 bases). This CDR3 is built from 16 residues. The CDR3 coding sequence is TGTGCCAGCAGTCAAACACAGGACCCAAACACAGATACGCACTATTTT. Translating gives CASSQTQDPNTDTHYF.

This clonotype showed up just a few times. V gene TRBV5-6 combines with J gene TRBJ1-2, with TRBD1 as a possible D gene (5 bases). Germline lookup yields CDR1 SGHDT and CDR2 YYEEEE. This CDR3 has 14 amino acids. V lost 2 bases to trimming and J lost 3 bases, with 11 bases between them. The CDR3 region is CASSFGGGYYGYTF. Written as DNA, the CDR3 is TGTGCCAGCAGCTTTGGTGGGGGTTACTATGGCTACACCTTC.

V is TRBV7-3 and J is TRBJ2-3, with D possibly matching TRBD2 (6 bases). V was shortened by 5 bases and J by 1 base, with 16 bases between the two germline ends. The CDR3 has 16 amino acids. Germline V CDR1 and CDR2: SGHTA, FQGTGA. The CDR3 here is CASSPPGERGTDTQYF. In DNA form, the CDR3 reads TGTGCCAGCAGCCCCCCCGGGGAGCGGGGCACAGATACGCAGTATTTT.

The chain combines TRBV7-8 with TRBJ2-5; D may be TRBD2 (6 bases). Germline values: CDR1 SGHVS, CDR2 FQNEAQ. The CDR3 covers 18 residues. V was pared by 5 bases and J by 5 bases, with 27 bases between. The DNA for the CDR3 is TGTGCCAGCAGCCAAAGACGAGGACTACCCGGACGATTGGAGACCCAGTACTTC. As protein: CASSQRRGLPGRLETQYF.

This clonotype was counted a few times. V and J are TRBV11-2 and TRBJ2-3; D not resolved. The CDR3 runs to 14 residues. In germline, CDR1 is SGHAT, CDR2 FQNNGV. V was cut by 1 base and J by 2 bases, with 7 bases left in between. The CDR3 nucleotides are TGTGCCAGCAGCTTAGGACGGTTCACAGATACGCAGTATTTT. It is translated as CASSLGRFTDTQYF.

The chain recombines TRBV11-2 with TRBJ2-5, with 7 positions matching TRBD1. Looked up from germline, CDR1 is SGHAT and CDR2 is FQNNGV. V was clipped by 5 bases and J by 3 bases; unmatched bases: 3. This CDR3 has 13 residues. The CDR3 spells CASSTDREETQYF. For the CDR3, the DNA is TGTGCCAGCAGCACAGACAGGGAAGAGACCCAGTACTTC.

Many counts were recorded for this clonotype. The chain has TRBV6-1 and TRBJ1-2; TRBD1 aligns across 10 bases. V lost 3 bases to trimming and J lost 5 bases; unmatched junction nucleotides: 6. CDR1 and CDR2 from the germline V gene are MNHNS and SASEGT. The CDR3 is made up of 15 amino acids. CDR3 loop: CASSDPGTGAYGYTF. The CDR3, as DNA: TGTGCCAGCAGTGACCCTGGGACAGGGGCATATGGCTACACCTTC.

The chain combines TRBV29-1 with TRBJ1-2; TRBD1 is a possible D gene (5 bases). Germline-derived CDR1 and CDR2 are SQVTM and ANQGSEA. The CDR3 consists of 11 residues. Between the trimmed V and J ends, which lost 7 bases and 5 bases, there was a span of 11 bases. The CDR3 sequence: CSGGFGYGYTF. CDR3 DNA sequence: TGCAGCGGGGGGTTCGGGTATGGCTACACCTTC.

V is TRBV7-8 and J is TRBJ2-7, with TRBD2 matching over 12 bases. The CDR3 is made up of 18 amino acids. Trimming at V came to 0 bases and at J to 2 bases, leaving 8 bases not matched to a gene. The germline gives CDR1 SGHVS, CDR2 FQNEAQ. CDR3 in amino acids: CASSLALGTSGPTYEQYF. DNA for the CDR3: TGTGCCAGCAGCTTAGCGCTTGGGACTAGCGGGCCCACCTACGAGCAGTACTTC.

In this sample, this clonotype turned up many times. The gene calls are TRBV28 and TRBJ2-3; D not certain. Per germline, CDR1 MDHEN and CDR2 SYDVKM. Trimming shortened V by 5 bases and J by 5 bases, and 2 bases separated the two germline ends. The CDR3 covers 10 residues. As DNA, the CDR3 is TGTGCCAGCAGTGGAGATACGCAGTATTTT. Its protein product is CASSGDTQYF.

The chain uses TRBV7-2 and TRBJ1-4; D possibly corresponds to TRBD1 (6 bases). V lost 6 bases and J lost 4, with 12 bases in between. CDR3 size: 14 residues. Germline V CDR1 and CDR2: SGHTA, FQGNSA. The CDR3 sequence is CASSRDRLNEKLFF. The DNA of the CDR3 is TGTGCCAGCAGTCGCGACAGGCTTAATGAAAAACTGTTTTTT.

This clonotype was found a few times. The rearrangement links TRBV12-3 or TRBV12-4 to TRBJ2-1; D is unclear. This CDR3 has 11 residues. V was pared by 7 bases and J by 10 bases, with 11 bases between. The CDR3 protein is CASTQGQEQFF. CDR3 sequence (DNA): TGTGCCAGCACCCAAGGGCAGGAGCAGTTCTTC.

CDR3 protein: CSARSGTADNQPQHF. In nucleotides, the CDR3 is TGCAGTGCTAGATCAGGGACGGCCGACAATCAGCCCCAGCATTTT. The chain couples TRBV20-1 to TRBJ1-5; the D gene is possibly TRBD1 (5 bases). Trimming cost V 2 bases and J 3 bases, with 14 bases left between them. Germline CDR1 and CDR2: DFQATT and SNEGSKA (reference sequence). The CDR3 totals 15 residues.

This clonotype was detected only a few times. The CDR3, as DNA: TGTGCCAGCAGTTGGACAGATACGCAGTATTTT. Its translation: CASSWTDTQYF. The V call is TRBV12-3 or TRBV12-4, the J call TRBJ2-3; D uncertain. Trimming pared 4 bases from V and 3 bases from J, leaving 2 bases between. This CDR3 is 11 amino acids long.

This clonotype was seen a handful of times. This rearrangement joins TRBV12-3 or TRBV12-4 to TRBJ1-2, with a tentative D call TRBD1 (5 bases). The CDR3 loop spans 14 amino acids. Trimming left V 4 bases short and J 2 bases short, with 11 bases between. The CDR3 here is CASSSAGKNYGYTF. CDR3 coding DNA: TGTGCCAGCAGTTCGGCAGGGAAGAACTATGGCTACACCTTC.